Included here is one TCR beta chain sequence, with context. Its antigen remains unidentified. The data belong to a study of cytomegalovirus exposure and HLA in healthy donors. Whole-study findings and limits: HLA allele associations emerged for 16,951 TCR beta sequences in a later analysis, at 0.05 false discovery rate. TCR beta V segments were, for the most part, productive about 87% or about 30% of the time in an earlier analysis. CMV serostatus stood as the only immune exposure information on hand.

Both 60 Vbeta primers and 13 Jbeta primers went into the PCR. Using immunoSEQ multiplex PCR, the repertoire was profiled, and TCRdb retains in-frame clones only, with some absent. The data contain 60,000 to 75,000 clones, about 74% of them singletons. Trimming removed 2 bases from V and 0 bases from J, with 10 bases in between. This CDR3 has 16 residues. Germline V gene sequence: CDR1 MNHEY, CDR2 SVGAGI. This sequence was found in a woman aged 55-70 years in good health and CMV-seropositive. Sequences were obtained from PBMCs. This rearrangement joins TRBV6-5 to TRBJ2-2, with a tentative D call TRBD2 (6 bases). The CDR3 reads CASSYDRLANTGELFF. The CDR3 DNA reads TGTGCCAGCAGTTACGATCGACTAGCGAACACCGGGGAGCTGTTTTTT.